These 16 T cell receptor beta chains were all obtained from the same sample, sequenced in a study of tumor and adjacent non-tumor tissue in lung cancer. TCRbeta libraries were built with three rounds of nested PCR, modified from ARM-PCR. TCRdb independently ran MiXCR on the multiplex PCR reads; one entry per CDR3 protein. This sample carries under 140,000 distinct CDR3 sequences, under 90% of them seen once, and the ten largest clones take 22%. The template was RNA from unsorted bulk tissue. The specimen was lung tumor tissue. The origin of the receptors is a man aged 70 or older with non-small cell lung cancer.

About this clonotype itself: In this CDR3 the conserved last residue, phenylalanine or tryptophan, is missing, so a read error is likely. V is TRBV29-1 and J is TRBJ2-5; tentative D call: TRBD1 (6 bases). Germline V gives CDR1 SQVTM, CDR2 ANQGSEA. This CDR3 is 16 amino acids long. Trimming cost V 7 bases and J 2 bases, with 23 bases left between them. CDR3 sequence: CSAKPHLLTGQETQYS. The DNA for the CDR3 is TGCAGCGCCAAGCCCCACCTCCTGACAGGTCAAGAGACCCAGTACTCC.

For this clonotype: The junction differs from germline at one of its ends, possibly a read error. This chain joins TRBV6-2 or TRBV6-3 and TRBJ2-3; D call uncertain. Germline CDR1 MNHEY, CDR2 SVGEGT. The CDR3 is 15 amino acids. The CDR3 coding sequence is TGCGCCAGCAGTTACCGGGCCCCGAAGAGAGATACGCAGTATTTT. Amino acid sequence: CASSYRAPKRDTQYF.

The sample holds many counts of this clonotype. A much larger clone sits a single nucleotide away, making a read error possible. The chain joins TRBV29-1 to TRBJ2-3, with D possibly being TRBD1 (6 bases). The CDR3 sequence is 14 residues long. V lost 8 bases and J 0 bases, leaving 15 bases between the germline ends. In germline, CDR1 is SQVTM, CDR2 ANQGSEA. The CDR3 DNA follows: TGCAGCATCGACAGGCCGCAGAGCACAGATACGCAGTATTTT. Protein: CSIDRPQSTDTQYF.

This clonotype was picked up many times. The rearrangement joins TRBV7-9 to TRBJ1-2; the D is unclear. The V end lost 5 bases, the J end lost 10 bases, and 11 bases lay between the germline ends. There are 11 residues in the CDR3. Germline lookup yields CDR1 SEHNR and CDR2 FQNEAQ (reference sequence). This CDR3 reads CASSHGEAYTF. CDR3 sequence (DNA): TGTGCCAGCAGCCACGGGGAGGCCTACACCTTC. Combining the CDR3 with reference TRBV7-9 and TRBJ1-2 gives the whole variable domain DTGVSQNPRHKITKRGQNVTFRCDPISEHNRLYWYRQTLGQGPEFLTYFQNEAQLEKSRLLSDRFSAERPKGSFSTLEIQRTEQGDSAMYLCASSHGEAYTFGSGTRLTVV.

The chain combines TRBV10-3 with TRBJ2-1, with a possible D match to TRBD1 (5 bases). The CDR3 is 13 amino acids. In germline, CDR1 is ENHRY, CDR2 SYGVKD. The V end lost 8 bases, the J end lost 8 bases, and 16 bases lay between the germline ends. In nucleotides, the CDR3 is TGTGCCATCGACCAGGGTAGTAGAGATGAGCAGTTCTTC. It is translated as CAIDQGSRDEQFF.

About this clonotype: An end of the junction does not agree with germline; a read error may underlie this. V gene TRBV11-3 combines with J gene TRBJ2-2; a weak D match, TRBD2 (5 bases). The V gene's germline CDR1 is SGHNT and CDR2 YENEEA. This CDR3 spans 13 amino acids. The CDR3 spells CVSSLQGTGELFF. CDR3 coding DNA: TGTGTCAGCAGCTTACAAGGAACCGGGGAACTGTTTTTT.

The chain couples TRBV7-9 to TRBJ1-2; maybe TRBD1 (5 bases). Trimming pared 4 bases from V and 4 bases from J, leaving 19 bases between. The germline gives CDR1 SEHNR, CDR2 FQNEAQ (reference sequence). This CDR3 has 16 residues. In DNA form, the CDR3 reads TGTGCCAGCAGCTATGCCGCCGCCGGTACAGGCTATGGCTACACCTTC. It yields the protein CASSYAAAGTGYGYTF.

Comment on this clonotype: This CDR3 fails to terminate in the conserved phenylalanine or tryptophan, so it likely reflects a read error. The chain recombines TRBV11-2 with TRBJ1-1, with D possibly matching TRBD1 (6 bases). V was clipped by 5 bases and J by 11 bases, with 15 bases between them. This CDR3 spans 12 amino acids. The germline CDR1 and CDR2 sequences are SGHAT and FQNNGV. Written as DNA, the CDR3 is TGTGCCAGCAGCAAGGACAGTCGAGATGCTTTCTGT. This encodes CASSKDSRDAFC.

About this clonotype itself: A much larger clonotype is one base distant, so this may be a read error. This chain joins TRBV20-1 and TRBJ2-2; maybe TRBD2 (7 bases). The CDR3 has 16 residues. CDR1 DFQATT and CDR2 SNEGSKA come from the germline V gene (reference sequence). V lost 3 bases, J lost 11 bases, and 25 bases lay in between. The CDR3 DNA is TGCAGTGCTAGTGTGTCGGGGGGCGAAGAGTCGGGAGAGCTGTTTTTT. This sequence encodes CSASVSGGEESGELFF.

Regarding this clonotype: This may arise from a read error, as a much more abundant clone is one base away. V and J are TRBV15 and TRBJ1-2, with TRBD1 matching 7 bases. Germline trimming cut 3 bases from V and 8 bases from J; bases unmatched to any gene: 12. Germline CDR1 and CDR2: LNHNV and YYDKDF (reference sequence). The CDR3 sequence is 15 residues long. CDR3 region: CATSRGGEGARGYTF. CDR3 in DNA: TGTGCCACCAGCAGGGGAGGAGAGGGGGCTAGAGGCTACACCTTC. Combining the CDR3 with reference TRBV15 and TRBJ1-2 gives the whole variable domain DAMVIQNPRYQVTQFGKPVTLSCSQTLNHNVMYWYQQKSSQAPKLLFHYYDKDFNNEADTPDNFQSRRPNTSFCFLDIRSPGLGDTAMYLCATSRGGEGARGYTFGSGTRLTVV.

The chain carries TRBV11-3 and TRBJ2-4; tentative D call: TRBD1 (5 bases). The V and J ends lost 5 bases and 3 bases respectively, with 14 bases between them. There are 15 residues in the CDR3. Germline CDR1 reads SGHNT; CDR2 reads YENEEA. This CDR3 reads CASSQGWVGKNIQYF. The CDR3 DNA is TGTGCCAGCAGCCAGGGATGGGTTGGCAAAAACATTCAGTACTTC.

The chain carries TRBV4-1 and TRBJ2-3, with D perhaps TRBD2 (6 bases). Germline CDR1 MGHRA, CDR2 YSYEKL. The CDR3 extends over 11 amino acids. CDR3: CTSRGTDTQYF. The CDR3 DNA sequence: TGCACTAGCAGAGGCACAGATACGCAGTATTTT.

About this clonotype: Lacking the conserved final phenylalanine or tryptophan, this CDR3 likely reflects a read error. The chain couples TRBV6-2 or TRBV6-3 to TRBJ2-4; TRBD1 agrees at 8 bases. V trimming: 4 bases; J trimming: 8 bases; junction bases outside the gene matches: 7. The length of the CDR3 is 14 residues. Germline CDR1 reads MNHEY; CDR2 reads SVGEGT. The CDR3 sequence is CASSSFEQGDIQYI. The CDR3 DNA is TGTGCCAGCAGTTCTTTTGAACAGGGGGACATTCAGTACATC.

This chain joins TRBV12-5 and TRBJ1-5; D remains ambiguous. CDR1 and CDR2 (germline): LGHNT, FRNRAP. The CDR3 is 14 residues long. V was clipped by 8 bases and J by 10 bases, with 21 bases between them. As DNA, the CDR3 is TGTGCTAGTAGCCTTAGCGCTGGCAGTCAACCCCAGCATTTT. It is translated as CASSLSAGSQPQHF.

About this clonotype: Likely a read error: the CDR3 ends without its conserved phenylalanine or tryptophan. It is unclear where the CDR3 begins or ends on the DNA, so no DNA is shown, and the CDR3 is as TCRdb lists it. J is TRBJ2-1 and V is TRBV7-9; the DNA was not compared with TRBD1, the D call given in the table. Germline CDR1 is SEHNR and CDR2 is FQNEAQ (reference sequence). The length of the CDR3 is 15 amino acids, counting both ends. The CDR3 sequence: CAGSPSGGGNNEQFY.

This clonotype has only a few counts. The conserved phenylalanine or tryptophan is not found at the CDR3 terminus, so this likely reflects a read error. The chain uses TRBV6-1 and TRBJ2-2, with a tentative D call TRBD2 (7 bases). The CDR3 runs to 15 residues. Trimming shortened V by 9 bases and J by 6 bases, and 20 bases separated the two germline ends. Germline V gene sequence: CDR1 MNHNS, CDR2 SASEGT. CDR3 amino acids: CASSLGGAYAGELFS. DNA for the CDR3: TGTGCCAGTAGCTTAGGGGGGGCGTACGCCGGGGAGCTGTTTTCT.